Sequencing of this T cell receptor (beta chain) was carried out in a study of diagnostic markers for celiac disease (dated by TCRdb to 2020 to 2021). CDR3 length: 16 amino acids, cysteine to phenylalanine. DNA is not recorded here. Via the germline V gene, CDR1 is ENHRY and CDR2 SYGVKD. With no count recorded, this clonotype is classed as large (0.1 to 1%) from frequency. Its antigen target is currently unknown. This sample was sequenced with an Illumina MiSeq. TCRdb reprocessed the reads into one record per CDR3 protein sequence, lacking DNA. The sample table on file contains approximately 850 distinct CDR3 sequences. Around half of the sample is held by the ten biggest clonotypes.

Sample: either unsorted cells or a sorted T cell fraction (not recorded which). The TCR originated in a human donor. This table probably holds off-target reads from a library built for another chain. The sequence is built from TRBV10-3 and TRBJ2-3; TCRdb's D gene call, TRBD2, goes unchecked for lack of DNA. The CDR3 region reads CATRGIGQGQPDTQYF.